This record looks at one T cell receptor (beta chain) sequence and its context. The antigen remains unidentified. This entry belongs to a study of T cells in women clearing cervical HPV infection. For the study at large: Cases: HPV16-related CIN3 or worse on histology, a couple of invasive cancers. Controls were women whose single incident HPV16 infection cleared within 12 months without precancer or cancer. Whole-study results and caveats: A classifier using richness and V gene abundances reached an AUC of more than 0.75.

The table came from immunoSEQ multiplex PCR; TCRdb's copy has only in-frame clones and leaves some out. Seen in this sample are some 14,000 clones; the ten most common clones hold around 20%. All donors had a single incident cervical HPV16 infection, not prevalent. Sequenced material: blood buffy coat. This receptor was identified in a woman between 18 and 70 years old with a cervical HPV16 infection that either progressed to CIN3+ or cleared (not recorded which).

Partial CDR3 DNA: TGTGCCAGCAGCTTGGTAGCGGGGGGAGGGAACATC. It specifies CASSLVAGGGNI. The full CDR3 protein is CASSLVAGGGNIYTF. V gene TRBV7-2 combines with J gene TRBJ1-2; possibly TRBD1 for D (5 bases). The CDR3 goes on 3 residues after the read ends, and that part is filled in from the germline J gene. The CDR3 is 15 amino acids. CDR1 is SGHTA and CDR2 is FQGNSA in the germline V gene.